This TCR beta chain stems from a study of immune evolution from preneoplasia to lung adenocarcinoma. Whole-study findings and limits: Top clone frequencies peaked in normal lung, apparently declining through invasive adenocarcinoma. Later-stage lesions appeared to have more T cells, more diversity, less clonality.

Patients had resection in Japan or China between the mid-2010s and the late 2010s. Two lung cancer pathologists independently confirmed each histologic diagnosis. Points on this clone: No antigen is known for it.

Sequencing was performed with immunoSEQ multiplex PCR; in TCRdb, only in-frame clones are kept and a portion is missing. The repertoire holds around 4,100 clones, with more than 70% as singletons. The germline V gene encodes CDR1 WSHSY and CDR2 SAAADI. CDR3 length: 15 amino acids. Trimming removed 6 bases from V and 3 bases from J, with 18 bases in between. Sequenced: FFPE minimally invasive lung adenocarcinoma tissue. The chain recombines TRBV10-2 with TRBJ2-7, with D perhaps TRBD1 (6 bases). The receptor was derived from a person between 65 and 79 years old with lung adenocarcinoma. CDR3 in amino acids: CASSEGHSGLYEQYF. For the CDR3, the DNA is TGCGCCAGCAGCGAGGGACATTCGGGTCTCTACGAGCAGTACTTC.